The 11 T cell receptor beta chains below all came from one sample that was sequenced in a study of T cells in Graves' hyperthyroidism and ophthalmopathy. Using RNA transcripts as the source, TCR beta CDR3 regions were amplified. The HTBI primer set was used in a first-round RT-PCR of the TCR CDR3. TCRdb called the multiplex PCR reads again in MiXCR, with one record for every CDR3 protein. The data contain roughly 250,000 distinct CDR3 sequences, 22% of them singletons. The sample consisted of blood. Source of these receptors: a young man with Graves' ophthalmopathy.

This clonotype was seen ten or more times. This chain uses TRBV2 with TRBJ2-6; D remains ambiguous. The CDR3 covers 16 residues. In germline, CDR1 is SNHLY, CDR2 FYNNEI. Deletions cut 7 bases from V and 0 bases from J, with 13 bases between. CDR3: CASIVGRLSGANVLTF. CDR3 DNA sequence: TGTGCCAGCATAGTTGGACGTCTCTCTGGGGCCAACGTCCTGACTTTC.

The table lists this clonotype with many counts. The rearrangement joins TRBV28 to TRBJ2-7, with no clear D. The CDR3 covers 12 residues. Trimming shortened V by 6 bases and J by 1 base, and 7 bases separated the two germline ends. Germline CDR1 reads MDHEN; CDR2 reads SYDVKM. CDR3 protein: CASRTVSYEQYF. The CDR3 nucleotides are TGTGCCAGCAGAACAGTTTCCTACGAGCAGTACTTC. Based on the CDR3 plus reference TRBV28 and TRBJ2-7, the full variable domain is DVKVTQSSRYLVKRTGEKVFLECVQDMDHENMFWYRQDPGLGLRLIYFSYDVKMKEKGDIPEGYSVSREKKERFSLILESASTNQTSMYLCASRTVSYEQYFGPGTRLTVT.

The chain employs TRBV9 and TRBJ2-5, with TRBD1 as a possible D gene (6 bases). V was clipped by 7 bases and J by 5 bases, with 9 bases between them. This CDR3 is 11 amino acids long. Per germline, CDR1 SGDLS and CDR2 YYNGEE. The DNA for the CDR3 is TGTGCCAGCGGGGGCCGGGAGACCCAGTACTTC. This codes for CASGGRETQYF.

V and J are TRBV13 and TRBJ2-5, with TRBD2 identical over 10 bases. J lost 1 base, V lost 1 base, and 6 bases had no gene match. From germline, CDR1 is PRHDT and CDR2 FYEKMQ (reference sequence). The length of the CDR3 is 17 residues. The CDR3 DNA sequence: TGTGCCAGCAGCTTAGAGGCTAGCGGGAGTGCCCAAGAGACCCAGTACTTC. Its translation: CASSLEASGSAQETQYF.

V gene TRBV18 combines with J gene TRBJ1-1; possible D gene TRBD1, 5 bases. CDR1 and CDR2 from the germline V gene are KGHSH and LQKENI. CDR3 size: 17 residues. Deletions cut 8 bases from V and 7 bases from J, with 29 bases between. DNA of the CDR3: TGTGCCAGCAGACCGGTTCCAGTCAGGGAGGGGTTAGGTGAAGCTTTCTTT. Translation gives CASRPVPVREGLGEAFF.

The chain joins TRBV12-3 or TRBV12-4 to TRBJ2-3; D is tentatively TRBD1 or TRBD2 (6 bases each). Trimming cost V 2 bases and J 5 bases, with 11 bases left between them. This CDR3 is built from 14 residues. The CDR3 DNA follows: TGTGCCAGCAGTTTACAGGGGCGGGGAGATACGCAGTATTTT. Translated: CASSLQGRGDTQYF.

For this clonotype: A clone one base away is much larger, so this may be a read error. This chain connects TRBV11-2 to TRBJ1-6, with D unresolved. Trimming left V 3 bases short and J 12 bases short, with 18 bases between. The CDR3 extends over 15 amino acids. Germline V gene data show CDR1 as SGHAT and CDR2 as FQNNGV. The CDR3 DNA follows: TGTGCCAGCAGCTTCCGAACAGAGGACCTCAAACCCCTCCACTTT. It encodes CASSFRTEDLKPLHF.

This clonotype showed up many times. This chain uses TRBV7-6 with TRBJ1-1, with TRBD1 matching 8 bases. The CDR3 totals 15 residues. J was trimmed by 1 base and V by 5 bases; bases with no gene match: 6. CDR1 is SGHVS and CDR2 is FNYEAQ in the germline V gene. The DNA of the CDR3 is TGTGCCAGCAGCGTCGACAGGGGATGGAACACTGAAGCTTTCTTT. Encoded protein: CASSVDRGWNTEAFF.

The V gene is TRBV19, the J gene TRBJ2-7; 10 bases line up with TRBD2. After removal of 4 bases from V and 5 bases from J, the junction contained 8 bases not matched to a gene. Germline lookup yields CDR1 LNHDA and CDR2 SQIVND (reference sequence). The CDR3 has 15 amino acids. As DNA, the CDR3 is TGTGCCAGTAGTAAGAGCTCTAGCGGGAGCCACGAGCAGTACTTC. Translating gives CASSKSSSGSHEQYF.

The CDR3 loop is CASRPGQTSNYGYTF. CDR3 nucleotides: TGTGCCAGTAGGCCGGGACAGACCTCTAACTATGGCTACACCTTC. The V and J genes are TRBV19 and TRBJ1-2, with 7 nucleotides matching TRBD1. The V segment lost 6 bases and the J segment 0 bases; nucleotides outside the gene matches: 7. The V gene's germline CDR1 is LNHDA and CDR2 SQIVND (reference sequence). The CDR3 totals 15 residues.

This clonotype has more than one count but fewer than ten. The chain combines TRBV24-1 with TRBJ2-2; TRBD1 agrees at 9 bases. Trimming cost V 2 bases and J 1 base; bases outside gene matches: 4. The V gene's germline CDR1 is KGHDR and CDR2 SFDVKD. This CDR3 has 17 amino acids. CDR3 loop: CATSDSGGQGNTGELFF. CDR3 coding DNA: TGTGCCACCAGTGATTCGGGGGGACAGGGGAACACCGGGGAGCTGTTTTTT.